Shown below are 5 T cell receptor beta chains from a single sample sequenced in a study of blood T cell repertoires in COVID-19 (dated by TCRdb to the early 2020s). The library was produced with the immunoSEQ multiplex PCR assay. Not all clones reach the TCRdb copy of this immuneACCESS table, which keeps in-frame sequences only. Checked studies attribute under half of the gap to unresolved V genes and leave the rest unexplained. Recorded for this sample are 310,000 or so clones; approximately 89% of them occurred a single time. The top ten clones comprise 2% to 2.5% of the sample. Input material: peripheral blood. These receptors were collected from a woman between 25 and 40 years old with COVID-19, enrolled during active disease.

The chain has TRBV5-1 and TRBJ2-5, with 13 bases aligning to TRBD2. Germline V CDR1 and CDR2: SGHRS, YFSETQ. After removal of 3 bases from V and 4 bases from J, the junction contained 6 bases not matched to a gene. The length of the CDR3 is 16 residues. The CDR3 loop reads CASSSGLAGVIETQYF. The CDR3 DNA follows: TGCGCCAGCAGCTCCGGACTAGCGGGAGTCATAGAGACCCAGTACTTC.

The chain combines TRBV9 with TRBJ2-1, with a weak D call TRBD2 (6 bases). The CDR3 totals 15 residues. The germline V gene has CDR1 SGDLS and CDR2 YYNGEE. Trimming pared 2 bases from V and 4 bases from J, leaving 13 bases between. The CDR3 protein is CASSVYEGLYNEQFF. The CDR3 DNA sequence: TGTGCCAGCAGCGTTTACGAAGGACTATACAATGAGCAGTTCTTC.

The chain uses TRBV4-1 and TRBJ1-1; no reliable D call. The CDR3 covers 13 residues. V was clipped by 0 bases and J by 8 bases, with 10 bases between them. Germline loops: CDR1 MGHRA, CDR2 YSYEKL. The CDR3 DNA sequence: TGCGCCAGCAGCCAAGATCTGTGGCGGGAAGCTTTCTTT. Translated: CASSQDLWREAFF.

The chain has TRBV7-9 and TRBJ2-1, with a weak D call TRBD1 (7 bases). Trimming cost V 0 bases and J 0 bases, with 12 bases left between them. The CDR3 covers 17 residues. CDR1 is SEHNR and CDR2 is FQNEAQ in the germline V gene (reference sequence). The CDR3 spells CASSLASGDSSYNEQFF. CDR3 bases: TGTGCCAGCAGCTTAGCGTCGGGGGACAGCTCCTACAATGAGCAGTTCTTC. The whole variable domain, remainder taken from reference TRBV7-9 and TRBJ2-1, is DTGVSQNPRHKITKRGQNVTFRCDPISEHNRLYWYRQTLGQGPEFLTYFQNEAQLEKSRLLSDRFSAERPKGSFSTLEIQRTEQGDSAMYLCASSLASGDSSYNEQFFGPGTRLTVL.

The chain couples TRBV7-8 to TRBJ1-4; no clear D. In germline, CDR1 is SGHVS, CDR2 FQNEAQ. Between the trimmed V and J ends, which lost 6 bases and 6 bases, there was a span of 17 bases. This CDR3 is 15 amino acids long. In DNA, the CDR3 is TGTGCCAGCAGTCCATTAGGTGACGGGGATGAAAAACTGTTTTTT. Translated, it gives CASSPLGDGDEKLFF.